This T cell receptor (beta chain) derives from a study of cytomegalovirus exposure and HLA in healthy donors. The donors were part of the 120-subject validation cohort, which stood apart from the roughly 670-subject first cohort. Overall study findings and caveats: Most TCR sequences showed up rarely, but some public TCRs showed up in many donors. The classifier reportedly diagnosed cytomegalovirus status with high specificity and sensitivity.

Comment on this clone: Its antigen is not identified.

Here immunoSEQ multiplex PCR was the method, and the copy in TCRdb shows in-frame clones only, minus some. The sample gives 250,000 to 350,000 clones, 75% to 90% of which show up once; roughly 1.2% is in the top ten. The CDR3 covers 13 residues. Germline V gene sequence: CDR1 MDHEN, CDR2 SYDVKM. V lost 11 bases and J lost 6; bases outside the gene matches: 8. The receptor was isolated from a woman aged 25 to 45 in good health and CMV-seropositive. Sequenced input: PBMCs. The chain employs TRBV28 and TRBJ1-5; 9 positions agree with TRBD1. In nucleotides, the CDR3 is TGTGCCGGGCACAGGGGGCCGGGTCAGCCCCAGCATTTT. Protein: CAGHRGPGQPQHF.